The present entry profiles one TCR beta chain with its context. No antigen is known for it. Per-base quality was not reported, and no clone a single base away is much larger than it. This specimen's treatment or condition label, per the study, means: allogeneic hematopoietic cell transplantation with graft depleted of TCRalphabeta T cells and CD19 B cells. Transplant recipients were children who received TCRalphabeta/CD19-depleted allogeneic hematopoietic cell grafts. This specimen comes from a study of T-cell reconstitution after alpha-beta-depleted transplantation in children (dated by TCRdb to the mid-2010s). For the wider study: Using TCR repertoire profiling, the study quantitatively followed how T-cell immune reconstitution unfolded in children after TCRalphabeta/CD19-depleted allogeneic hematopoietic cell transplantation. The investigation overall reported the following: In some patients, the high TCRbeta diversity seen at day 60 was put down to recipient T cells and intrathymic progenitors that had survived conditioning. The apparently early alphabetaT-cell count recovery about two months after transplant was reportedly dependent on only several hundred rapidly expanded clones derived from non-depleted graft cells. Over the following months the frequencies of hyperexpanded clones went down, and after one year T-cell counts and TCRbeta diversity were mostly credited to newly produced T cells.

Libraries were constructed by PCR. Sequencing was carried out with an Illumina HiSeq 2500. To normalize quantification of the TCRbeta repertoire, the TCR libraries were built with molecular barcoding that relied on unique molecular identifiers. TCRdb reworked the public reads: Q25 trimming with fastp, MiXCR clone assembly, productive beta chains retained. For every CDR3 protein sequence, its rows merge into one entry that carries the most common genes and DNA. For this sample the table gives some 300,000 distinct CDR3 sequences, of which less than 9.5% were detected only once. About 9.1% of the sample comes from the top ten. Relative to germline, V is 5 bases shorter and J is 8 bases shorter, with 25 bases between their ends. CDR1 and CDR2 were assigned from the germline V gene (reference sequence) as SEHNR and FQNEAQ. The CDR3 contains 17 residues, cysteine and phenylalanine counted. Left in the record is the CDR3 DNA by itself, 51 bases read in frame from the first base.

Sequences were derived from peripheral blood, sampled 360 days after TCRalphabeta/CD19-depleted stem cell transplant. The rearranged chain carries TRBV7-9 and TRBJ2-1, with a tentative D gene TRBD1 over 6 matching bases. The sequence came from a female patient aged 2-9 years who had a stem cell transplant for Fanconi anemia, so the T cells may come from the graft donor. The CDR3 in this case is CASSHAPPNYRVDEQFF. Here is the DNA: TGTGCCAGCAGCCACGCTCCTCCTAATTACAGGGTGGATGAGCAGTTCTTC.